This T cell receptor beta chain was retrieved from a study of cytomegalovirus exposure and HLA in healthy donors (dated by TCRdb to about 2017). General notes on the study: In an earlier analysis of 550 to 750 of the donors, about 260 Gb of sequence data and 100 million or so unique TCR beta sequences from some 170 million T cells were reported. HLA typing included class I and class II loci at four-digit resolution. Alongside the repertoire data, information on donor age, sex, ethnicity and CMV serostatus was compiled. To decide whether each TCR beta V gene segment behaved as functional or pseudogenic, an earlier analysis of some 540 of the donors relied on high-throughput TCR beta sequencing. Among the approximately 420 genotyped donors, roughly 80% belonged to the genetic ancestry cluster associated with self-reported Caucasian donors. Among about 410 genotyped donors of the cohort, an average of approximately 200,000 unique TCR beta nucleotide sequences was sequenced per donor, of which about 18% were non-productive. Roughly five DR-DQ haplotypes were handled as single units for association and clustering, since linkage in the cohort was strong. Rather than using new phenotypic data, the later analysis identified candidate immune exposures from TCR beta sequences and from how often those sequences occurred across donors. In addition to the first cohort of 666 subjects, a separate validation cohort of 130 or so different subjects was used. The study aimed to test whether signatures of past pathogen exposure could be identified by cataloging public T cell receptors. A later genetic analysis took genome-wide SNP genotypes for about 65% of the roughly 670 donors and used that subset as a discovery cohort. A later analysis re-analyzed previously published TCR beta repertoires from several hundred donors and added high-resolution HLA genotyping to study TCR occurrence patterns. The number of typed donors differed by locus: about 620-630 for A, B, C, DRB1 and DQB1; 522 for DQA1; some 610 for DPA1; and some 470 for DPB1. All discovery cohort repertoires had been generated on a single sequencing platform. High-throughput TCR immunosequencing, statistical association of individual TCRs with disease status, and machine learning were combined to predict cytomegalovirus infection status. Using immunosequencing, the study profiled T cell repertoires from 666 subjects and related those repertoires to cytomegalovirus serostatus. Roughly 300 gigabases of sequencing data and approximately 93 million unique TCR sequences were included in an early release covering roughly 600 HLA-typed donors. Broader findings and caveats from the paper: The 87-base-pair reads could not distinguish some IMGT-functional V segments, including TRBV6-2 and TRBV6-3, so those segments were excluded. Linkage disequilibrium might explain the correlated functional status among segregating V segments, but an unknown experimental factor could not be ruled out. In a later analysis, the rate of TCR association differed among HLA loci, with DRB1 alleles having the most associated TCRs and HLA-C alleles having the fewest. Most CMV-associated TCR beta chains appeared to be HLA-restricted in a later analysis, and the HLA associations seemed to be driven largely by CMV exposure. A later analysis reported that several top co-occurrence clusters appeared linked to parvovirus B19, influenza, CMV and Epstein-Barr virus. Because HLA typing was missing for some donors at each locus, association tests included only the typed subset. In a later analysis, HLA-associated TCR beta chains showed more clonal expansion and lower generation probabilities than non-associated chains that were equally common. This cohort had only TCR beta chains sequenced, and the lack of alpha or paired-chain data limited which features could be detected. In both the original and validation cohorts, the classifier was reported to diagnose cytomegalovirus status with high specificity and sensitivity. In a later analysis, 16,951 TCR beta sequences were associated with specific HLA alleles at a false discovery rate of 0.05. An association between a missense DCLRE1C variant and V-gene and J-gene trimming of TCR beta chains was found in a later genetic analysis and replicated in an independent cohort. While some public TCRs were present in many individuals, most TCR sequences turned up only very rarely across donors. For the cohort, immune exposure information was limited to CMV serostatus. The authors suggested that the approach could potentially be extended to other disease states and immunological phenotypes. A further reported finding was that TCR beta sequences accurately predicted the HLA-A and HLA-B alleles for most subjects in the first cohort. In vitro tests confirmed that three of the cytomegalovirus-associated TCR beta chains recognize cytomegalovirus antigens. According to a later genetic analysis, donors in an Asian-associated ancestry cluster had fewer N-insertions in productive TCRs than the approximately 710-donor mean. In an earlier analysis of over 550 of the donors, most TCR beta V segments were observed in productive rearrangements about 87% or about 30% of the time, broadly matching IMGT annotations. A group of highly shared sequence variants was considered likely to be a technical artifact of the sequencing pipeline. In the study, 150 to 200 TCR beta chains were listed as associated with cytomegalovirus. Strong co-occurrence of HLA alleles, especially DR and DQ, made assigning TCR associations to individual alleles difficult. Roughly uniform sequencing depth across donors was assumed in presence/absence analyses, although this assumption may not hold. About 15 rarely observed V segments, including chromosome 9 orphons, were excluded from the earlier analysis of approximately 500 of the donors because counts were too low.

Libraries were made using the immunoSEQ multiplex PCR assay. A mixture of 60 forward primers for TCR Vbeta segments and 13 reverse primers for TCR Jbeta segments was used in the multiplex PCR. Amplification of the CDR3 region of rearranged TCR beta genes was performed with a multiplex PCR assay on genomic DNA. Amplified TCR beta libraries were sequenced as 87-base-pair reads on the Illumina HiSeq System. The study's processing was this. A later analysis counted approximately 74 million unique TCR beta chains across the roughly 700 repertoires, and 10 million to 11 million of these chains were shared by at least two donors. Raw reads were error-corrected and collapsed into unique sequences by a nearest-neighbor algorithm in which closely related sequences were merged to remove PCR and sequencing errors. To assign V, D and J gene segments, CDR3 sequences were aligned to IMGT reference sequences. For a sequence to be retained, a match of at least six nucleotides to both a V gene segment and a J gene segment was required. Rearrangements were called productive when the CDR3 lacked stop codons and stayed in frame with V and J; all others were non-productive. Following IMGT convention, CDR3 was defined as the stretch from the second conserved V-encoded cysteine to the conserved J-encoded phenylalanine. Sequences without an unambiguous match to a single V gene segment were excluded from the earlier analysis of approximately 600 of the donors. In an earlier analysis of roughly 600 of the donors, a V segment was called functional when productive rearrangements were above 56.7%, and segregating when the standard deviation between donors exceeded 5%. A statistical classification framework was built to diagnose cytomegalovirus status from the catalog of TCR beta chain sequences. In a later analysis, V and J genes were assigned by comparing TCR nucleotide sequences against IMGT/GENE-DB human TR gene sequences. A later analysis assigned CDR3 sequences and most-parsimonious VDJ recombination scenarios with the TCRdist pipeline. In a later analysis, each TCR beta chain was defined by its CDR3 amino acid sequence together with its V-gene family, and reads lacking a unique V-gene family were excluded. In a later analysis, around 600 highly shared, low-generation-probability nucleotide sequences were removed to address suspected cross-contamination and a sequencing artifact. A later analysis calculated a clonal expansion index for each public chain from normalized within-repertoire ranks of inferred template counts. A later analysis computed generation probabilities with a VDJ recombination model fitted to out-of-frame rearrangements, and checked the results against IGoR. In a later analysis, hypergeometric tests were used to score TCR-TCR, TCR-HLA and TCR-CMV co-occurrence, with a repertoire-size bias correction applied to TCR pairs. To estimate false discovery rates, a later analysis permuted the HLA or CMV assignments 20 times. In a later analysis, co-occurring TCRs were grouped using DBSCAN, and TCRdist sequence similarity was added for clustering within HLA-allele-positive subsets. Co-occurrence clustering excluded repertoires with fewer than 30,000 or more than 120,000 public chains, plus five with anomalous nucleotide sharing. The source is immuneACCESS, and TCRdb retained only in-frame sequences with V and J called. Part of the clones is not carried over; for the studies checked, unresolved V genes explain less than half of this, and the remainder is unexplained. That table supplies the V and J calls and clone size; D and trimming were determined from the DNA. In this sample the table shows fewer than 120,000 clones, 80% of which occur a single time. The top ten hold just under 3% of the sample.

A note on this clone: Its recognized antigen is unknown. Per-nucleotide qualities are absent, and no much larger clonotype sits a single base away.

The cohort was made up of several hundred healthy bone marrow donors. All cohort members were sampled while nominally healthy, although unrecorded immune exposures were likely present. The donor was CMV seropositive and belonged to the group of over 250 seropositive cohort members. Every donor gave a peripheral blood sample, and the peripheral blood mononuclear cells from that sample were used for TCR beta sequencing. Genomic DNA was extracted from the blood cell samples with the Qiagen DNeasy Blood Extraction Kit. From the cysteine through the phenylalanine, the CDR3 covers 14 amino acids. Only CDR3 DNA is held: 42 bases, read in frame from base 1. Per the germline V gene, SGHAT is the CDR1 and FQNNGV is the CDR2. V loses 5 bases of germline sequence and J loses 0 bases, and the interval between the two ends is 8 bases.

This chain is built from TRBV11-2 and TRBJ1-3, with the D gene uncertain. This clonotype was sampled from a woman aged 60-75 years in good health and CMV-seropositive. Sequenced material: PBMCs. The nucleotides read TGTGCCAGCAGCACCACACACTCTGGAAACACCATATATTTT. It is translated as CASSTTHSGNTIYF. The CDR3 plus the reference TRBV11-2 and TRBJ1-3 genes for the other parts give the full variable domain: EAGVAQSPRYKIIEKRQSVAFWCNPISGHATLYWYQQILGQGPKLLIQFQNNGVVDDSQLPKDRFSAERLKGVDSTLKIQPAKLEDSAVYLCASSTTHSGNTIYFGEGSWLTVV.